The rows below give T cell receptor beta chains drawn from one sample of a study of blood T cells in healthy people across ages. One entry per CDR3 protein results from TCRdb running MiXCR on the 5' RACE reads. The data contain roughly 900,000 distinct CDR3 sequences, about 48% of them singletons. Source material: blood. Receptors originate from a man aged 25-45 years in good health. The CDR3 runs from the conserved cysteine through the conserved F or W. A D gene is named only where the DNA matches it firmly. Not all rows give a size; the values are once, few, many and, for expanded clones, a class.

d_gene: NA; j_gene: TRBJ1-2; v_gene: TRBV4-1; abundance: NA; CDR3aa: CASSHVRQGRSAYTF; CDR3nt: TGCGCCAGCAGCCACGTTAGGCAGGGGAGGTCGGCCTACACCTTC
d_gene: NA; j_gene: TRBJ2-5; v_gene: TRBV27; abundance: few; CDR3aa: CASSPPGAQETQYF; CDR3nt: TGTGCCAGCAGTCCACCCGGGGCTCAAGAGACCCAGTACTTC
d_gene: NA; j_gene: TRBJ2-1; v_gene: TRBV7-8; abundance: NA; CDR3aa: CASSIGAGQFF; CDR3nt: TGTGCCAGCAGCATCGGAGCTGGGCAGTTCTTC
d_gene: NA; j_gene: TRBJ1-5; v_gene: TRBV10-3; abundance: NA; CDR3aa: CAIKPDSKQPQHF; CDR3nt: TGTGCCATCAAACCGGATAGCAAGCAGCCCCAGCATTTT
d_gene: NA; j_gene: TRBJ2-5; v_gene: TRBV10-3; abundance: few; CDR3aa: CAMDYQETQYF; CDR3nt: TGTGCCATGGACTACCAAGAGACCCAGTACTTC
d_gene: TRBD2; j_gene: TRBJ2-1; v_gene: TRBV25-1; abundance: NA; CDR3aa: CASSDGTSINGQFF; CDR3nt: TGTGCCAGCAGTGACGGGACTAGCATCAATGGGCAGTTCTTC
d_gene: TRBD2; j_gene: TRBJ2-3; v_gene: TRBV7-9; abundance: NA; CDR3aa: CASSFGTRATDTQYF; CDR3nt: TGTGCCAGCAGCTTCGGGACTAGGGCTACAGATACGCAGTATTTT
d_gene: NA; j_gene: TRBJ2-3; v_gene: TRBV10-3; abundance: few; CDR3aa: CAISEGHYGTDTQYF; CDR3nt: TGTGCCATCAGTGAAGGCCATTACGGCACAGATACGCAGTATTTT
d_gene: TRBD2; j_gene: TRBJ2-1; v_gene: TRBV7-2; abundance: NA; CDR3aa: CASSSPPRGDNNEQFF; CDR3nt: TGTGCCAGCAGCTCCCCCCCGCGGGGGGACAACAATGAGCAGTTCTTC
d_gene: NA; j_gene: TRBJ1-5; v_gene: TRBV7-2; abundance: few; CDR3aa: CASSLVPGLGISNQPQHF; CDR3nt: TGTGCCAGCAGCTTAGTCCCAGGGTTGGGTATAAGCAATCAGCCCCAGCATTTT
d_gene: NA; j_gene: TRBJ2-7; v_gene: TRBV29-1; abundance: few; CDR3aa: CSVERERPYEQYF; CDR3nt: TGCAGCGTTGAGAGGGAGCGTCCCTACGAGCAGTACTTC
d_gene: NA; j_gene: TRBJ1-2; v_gene: TRBV9; abundance: NA; CDR3aa: CASSVDGQGRGGYTF; CDR3nt: TGTGCCAGCAGCGTAGATGGGCAGGGACGGGGTGGCTACACCTTC
d_gene: NA; j_gene: TRBJ2-5; v_gene: TRBV6-5; abundance: NA; CDR3aa: CASRHVWGEQETQYF; CDR3nt: TGTGCCAGCAGACACGTTTGGGGGGAACAAGAGACCCAGTACTTC
d_gene: NA; j_gene: TRBJ2-1; v_gene: TRBV7-7; abundance: NA; CDR3aa: CTSSLAPNSYNEQFF; CDR3nt: TGTACTAGCAGCTTAGCTCCGAACTCCTACAATGAGCAGTTCTTC
d_gene: TRBD2; j_gene: TRBJ2-5; v_gene: TRBV2; abundance: NA; CDR3aa: CASSEDERGAKETQYF; CDR3nt: TGTGCCAGCAGTGAAGATGAGCGGGGGGCGAAAGAGACCCAGTACTTC
d_gene: NA; j_gene: TRBJ2-1; v_gene: TRBV3-1; abundance: few; CDR3aa: CASSQGTVSGNEQFF; CDR3nt: TGTGCCAGCAGCCAAGGGACGGTGTCGGGGAATGAGCAGTTCTTC